This T cell receptor beta chain was identified during a study of T cells in Graves' hyperthyroidism and ophthalmopathy. Each 10 ml fresh peripheral blood draw supplied the PBMCs. The germline V and J ends were trimmed by 4 bases and 4 bases, with 20 bases remaining between them. Per germline, CDR1 SGHKS and CDR2 YYEKEE (reference sequence). The CDR3 is 17 residues long. RNA transcripts gave rise to amplified TCR beta CDR3 regions. First-round RT-PCR of the TCR CDR3 relied on the HTBI primer set. TCRdb itself ran the multiplex PCR reads through MiXCR, one entry per CDR3 protein. The data show about 690,000 distinct CDR3 sequences, with roughly a sixth seen just once and around 15% held by the top ten. Study results and caveats: Peripheral blood also featured most of the thyroid clonotypes expanded above 0.001. It was a median around 6 months before onset that the model predicted ophthalmopathy. A model of 13 V-J features distinguished ophthalmopathy from stable hyperthyroidism.

Concerning this clonotype: Its antigen is currently unknown.

The chain recombines TRBV5-5 with TRBJ2-2; the D call may be TRBD1 or TRBD2 (5 bases each). This clonotype was sampled from a man aged 50 to 59 with Graves' hyperthyroidism. What was sequenced was blood. The CDR3 loop reads CASSPTGAGLGTGELFF. The CDR3 coding sequence is TGTGCCAGCAGCCCTACCGGGGCAGGGCTGGGCACCGGGGAGCTGTTTTTT. Together with reference TRBV5-5 and TRBJ2-2, the CDR3 gives the full variable domain: DAGVTQSPTHLIKTRGQQVTLRCSPISGHKSVSWYQQVLGQGPQFIFQYYEKEERGRGNFPDRFSARQFPNYSSELNVNALLLGDSALYLCASSPTGAGLGTGELFFGEGSRLTVL.